The 26 T cell receptor beta chains presented below share a single source sample, sequenced in a study of shared clonotypes between healthy human individuals. Here immunoSEQ multiplex PCR was the method, and the copy in TCRdb shows in-frame clones only, minus some. The sample has 640,000 or so clones, around 72% seen once. Sequencing was done on a sample of memory CD4+ T cells sorted from blood. The subset denotes: CD45RA-negative fraction. These receptor sequences come from a woman younger than 45 in good health.

The gene calls are TRBV7-9 and TRBJ1-2, with a possible D match to TRBD1 (6 bases). The CDR3 spans 19 residues. From germline, CDR1 is SEHNR and CDR2 FQNEAQ (reference sequence). Trimming took 2 bases from V and 2 from J, leaving 24 bases between them. This chain's CDR3 is CASSLSMLEFRGWNYGYTF. The CDR3 DNA is TGTGCCAGCAGCTTAAGTATGCTTGAATTCAGGGGCTGGAACTATGGCTACACCTTC.

This rearrangement joins TRBV14 to TRBJ2-1; weak D call: TRBD2 (7 bases). Trimming removed 0 bases from V and 11 bases from J, with 26 bases in between. The V gene's germline CDR1 is SGHDN and CDR2 FVKESK. This CDR3 spans 18 amino acids. CDR3 amino acids: CASSQERGREKGKGKQFF. The CDR3 DNA sequence: TGTGCCAGCAGCCAAGAACGGGGGCGGGAGAAAGGGAAAGGAAAGCAGTTCTTC.

The chain has TRBV28 and TRBJ1-1, with TRBD1 matching 7 bases. With V trimmed by 3 bases and J by 5 bases, 6 bases remained unmatched. Germline V lookup: CDR1 MDHEN, CDR2 SYDVKM. CDR3 size: 14 residues. This CDR3 is CASSFQGGRTEAFF. The CDR3 DNA follows: TGTGCCAGCAGTTTCCAGGGGGGGCGAACTGAAGCTTTCTTT.

This clone appeared once. The V and J genes are TRBV30 and TRBJ1-4, with D possibly being TRBD1 (6 bases). Germline V CDR1 and CDR2: GTSNPN, SVGIG (reference sequence). V lost 0 bases and J lost 4, with 12 bases in between. This CDR3 spans 15 amino acids. The CDR3 region is CAWSVQGGDNEKLFF. DNA for the CDR3: TGTGCCTGGAGTGTACAGGGCGGAGATAATGAAAAACTGTTTTTT.

V and J are TRBV30 and TRBJ1-1; a weak D match, TRBD1 (6 bases). This CDR3 is 14 amino acids long. Germline V lookup: CDR1 GTSNPN, CDR2 SVGIG (reference sequence). Trimming shortened V by 5 bases and J by 8 bases, and 21 bases separated the two germline ends. The CDR3 nucleotides are TGTGCCTGGCGTCCAAACAGGGTTTCAAAAGAAGCTTTCTTT. Its translation is CAWRPNRVSKEAFF. Complete variable domain (other parts from reference TRBV30 and TRBJ1-1): SQTIHQWPATLVQPVGSPLSLECTVEGTSNPNLYWYRQAAGRGLQLLFYSVGIGQISSEVPQNLSASRPQDRQFILSSKKLLLSDSGFYLCAWRPNRVSKEAFFGQGTRLTVV.

This rearrangement joins TRBV29-1 to TRBJ1-1; TRBD1 aligns across 7 bases. V lost 7 bases to trimming and J lost 4 bases; unmatched junction nucleotides: 9. CDR1 and CDR2 from the germline V gene are SQVTM and ANQGSEA. There are 13 residues in the CDR3. CDR3 loop: CSARRQGGTEAFF. CDR3 bases: TGCAGCGCCCGGCGACAGGGAGGCACTGAAGCTTTCTTT.

The chain combines TRBV18 with TRBJ2-1; tentative D call: TRBD2 (6 bases). CDR3 size: 16 residues. Germline V gene sequence: CDR1 KGHSH, CDR2 LQKENI. Between the trimmed V and J ends, which lost 6 bases and 8 bases, there was a span of 23 bases. DNA of the CDR3: TGTGCCAGCTCCCCCGACGGGAAGGGTAGGAGGGATGAGCAGTTCTTC. Translation gives CASSPDGKGRRDEQFF.

In regard to this clone: One base away lies a much larger clone, so this may be a sequencing read error. This chain links TRBV14 with TRBJ2-5; no definite D call. Germline CDR1 and CDR2: SGHDN and FVKESK. V was cut by 4 bases and J by 0 bases, with 3 bases left in between. This CDR3 has 12 amino acids. The CDR3 sequence: CASSRYQETQYF. Here the CDR3 DNA reads TGTGCCAGCAGCCGGTACCAAGAGACCCAGTACTTC.

In its sample, this clone was seen a few times. This chain links TRBV27 with TRBJ2-5; maybe TRBD2 (5 bases). The J call may be faulty, since TRBJ2-7 better matches the DNA end. The germline gives CDR1 MNHEY, CDR2 SMNVEV (reference sequence). The CDR3 sequence is 14 residues long. CDR3 loop: CASSTERRSYEQYF. The DNA of the CDR3 is TGTGCCAGCAGTACCGAACGGAGGTCCTACGAGCAGTACTTC.

The rearrangement links TRBV28 to TRBJ2-7; D may correspond to TRBD1 or TRBD2 (6 bases each). The CDR3 is 20 residues long. Germline V gene lookup returns CDR1 MDHEN and CDR2 SYDVKM. V lost 5 bases and J 0 bases, leaving 29 bases between the germline ends. The CDR3 region is CASSLRGWASDEQSSYEQYF. The CDR3 nucleotides are TGTGCCAGCAGTCTAAGGGGGTGGGCTAGCGACGAGCAAAGCTCCTACGAGCAGTACTTC. The variable domain in full, with the rest retrieved from reference TRBV28 and TRBJ2-7, is DVKVTQSSRYLVKRTGEKVFLECVQDMDHENMFWYRQDPGLGLRLIYFSYDVKMKEKGDIPEGYSVSREKKERFSLILESASTNQTSMYLCASSLRGWASDEQSSYEQYFGPGTRLTVT.

The V gene is TRBV4-2, the J gene TRBJ2-5; 8 bases map to TRBD2. The CDR3 sequence is 15 residues long. Germline CDR1 and CDR2: LGHNA and YNFKEQ. J was trimmed by 1 base and V by 4 bases; bases with no gene match: 5. CDR3 coding DNA: TGTGCCAGCAGCCCTCGCGGACTAGCCCAAGAGACCCAGTACTTC. Its translation is CASSPRGLAQETQYF.

As DNA, the CDR3 is TGTGCCAGCAGCAAAGCGCAGGGGGCGACCGGGGAGCTGTTTTTT. It yields the protein CASSKAQGATGELFF. This chain joins TRBV21-1 and TRBJ2-2; the D call in the table, TRBD1, was not verified against the DNA. TRBV21-1 is reported as a pseudogene. The CDR3 runs 15 residues.

This chain links TRBV28 with TRBJ2-1, with 8 bases lining up with TRBD2. V dropped 3 bases and J dropped 7; count of bases not matched to a gene: 8. Germline values: CDR1 MDHEN, CDR2 SYDVKM. The CDR3 consists of 15 residues. The CDR3 reads CASSLAGTRGNEQFF. The CDR3, as DNA: TGTGCCAGCAGTTTGGCCGGGACTAGGGGTAATGAGCAGTTCTTC.

The gene calls are TRBV29-1 and TRBJ2-2; D may be TRBD2 (5 bases). Germline assignment: CDR1 SQVTM and CDR2 ANQGSEA. Trimming shortened V by 3 bases and J by 1 base, and 9 bases separated the two germline ends. The CDR3 sequence is 14 residues long. The CDR3 DNA reads as TGCAGCGTTGATTCGGGAATGAACACCGGGGAGCTGTTTTTT. It is translated as CSVDSGMNTGELFF.

The J gene is TRBJ2-7, the V gene TRBV28; 7 bases are shared with TRBD2. The J segment lost 4 bases and the V segment lost 4 bases, leaving 10 bases of the junction unmatched. CDR1 and CDR2 (germline): MDHEN, SYDVKM. The length of the CDR3 is 15 residues. The chain's CDR3 is CASSSEAGAIYEQYF. The DNA of the CDR3 is TGTGCCAGCAGTTCGGAGGCGGGAGCCATATACGAGCAGTACTTC.

The chain links TRBV28 to TRBJ2-7; 10 nucleotides line up with TRBD1. J was trimmed by 5 bases and V by 2 bases; bases with no gene match: 15. Germline V gene data show CDR1 as MDHEN and CDR2 as SYDVKM. This CDR3 region has 18 residues. The CDR3 sequence: CASSLAGTGDSSGNEQYF. Written as DNA, the CDR3 is TGTGCCAGCAGTTTAGCCGGGACAGGGGACTCCTCTGGGAACGAGCAGTACTTC.

The rearrangement uses TRBV4-1 and TRBJ1-2; a weak D match, TRBD1 (5 bases). V lost 0 bases and J 4 bases, leaving 12 bases between the germline ends. The CDR3 sequence is 15 residues long. In germline, CDR1 is MGHRA, CDR2 YSYEKL. The CDR3 protein is CASSQDRGGVYGYTF. The CDR3 DNA reads as TGCGCCAGCAGCCAAGATCGTGGAGGGGTCTATGGCTACACCTTC.

This chain links TRBV27 with TRBJ1-4, with 8 bases that match TRBD1. The CDR3 runs to 14 residues. The V gene end was trimmed by 5 bases and the J gene end by 7 bases; junction bases not matched to a gene: 6. Germline lookup yields CDR1 MNHEY and CDR2 SMNVEV (reference sequence). The CDR3 sequence: CASSLRQGTEKLFF. Written as DNA, the CDR3 is TGTGCCAGCAGTCTACGACAGGGGACTGAAAAACTGTTTTTT.

On this clone: The same CDR3 can be traced to other DNA sequences in this sample. This chain connects TRBV15 to TRBJ2-7; 13 bases fit TRBD2. This CDR3 is 14 amino acids long. J lost 4 bases, V lost 4 bases, and 1 base had no gene match. The germline V gene has CDR1 LNHNV and CDR2 YYDKDF (reference sequence). In DNA, the CDR3 is TGTGCCACCAGCACGGGACTAGCGGGGTACGAGCAGTACTTC. It codes for CATSTGLAGYEQYF. The full variable domain, completed using reference TRBV15 and TRBJ2-7, is DAMVIQNPRYQVTQFGKPVTLSCSQTLNHNVMYWYQQKSSQAPKLLFHYYDKDFNNEADTPDNFQSRRPNTSFCFLDIRSPGLGDTAMYLCATSTGLAGYEQYFGPGTRLTVT.

The chain combines TRBV6-1 with TRBJ2-1; the match to TRBD2 covers 8 bases. The V gene's germline CDR1 is MNHNS and CDR2 SASEGT. The CDR3 totals 15 residues. V shed 5 bases, J shed 10 bases, and the junction held 13 bases outside the gene matches. In DNA form, the CDR3 reads TGTGCCAGCAGTACCGAACTAGGACTAGCCTGGGAGCAGTTCTTC. This sequence encodes CASSTELGLAWEQFF.

The rearrangement uses TRBV18 and TRBJ2-2, with TRBD2 matching over 8 bases. This CDR3 spans 13 amino acids. CDR1 is KGHSH and CDR2 is LQKENI in the germline V gene. J lost 4 bases, V lost 10 bases, and 5 bases had no gene match. The CDR3 is CATIAGSTGELFF. The CDR3 region has the DNA TGTGCCACAATAGCGGGAAGCACCGGGGAGCTGTTTTTT.

The chain employs TRBV6-1 and TRBJ2-7, with 8 bases identical to TRBD2. The junction had 7 bases not matched to a gene; V was cut back by 6 bases and J by 3 bases. This CDR3 is built from 14 residues. Germline V gene lookup returns CDR1 MNHNS and CDR2 SASEGT. The CDR3 bases are TGTGCCAGCAGATATAGCGGGAAGATCTACGAGCAGTACTTC. This codes for CASRYSGKIYEQYF.

In this sample, this clone turned up a few times. The chain links TRBV2 to TRBJ1-2; D unresolved. Germline CDR1 and CDR2: SNHLY and FYNNEI. The CDR3 extends over 15 amino acids. The V end was cut by 6 bases, the J end by 0 bases, with 14 bases between. CDR3 in amino acids: CASRARSTPNYGYTF. The CDR3 DNA is TGTGCCAGCAGGGCCAGATCTACCCCTAACTATGGCTACACCTTC.

The chain links TRBV10-3 to TRBJ2-3; 12 bases map to TRBD1. The CDR3 is made up of 17 amino acids. Trimming took 7 bases from V and 5 from J; bases not matched to a gene: 13. The germline V gene encodes CDR1 ENHRY and CDR2 SYGVKD. The CDR3 spells CAINRDRGLVAGDTQYF. Here the CDR3 DNA reads TGTGCCATCAACCGGGACAGGGGGCTGGTAGCGGGAGATACGCAGTATTTT.

V is TRBV18 and J is TRBJ2-7, with D possibly TRBD1 on 6 matching bases. CDR1 and CDR2 (germline): KGHSH, LQKENI. Trimming cost V 3 bases and J 2 bases, with 11 bases left between them. CDR3 size: 14 residues. CDR3 sequence (DNA): TGTGCCAGCTCACCGAACCGGGACACCTACGAGCAGTACTTC. This codes for CASSPNRDTYEQYF.

This clone was recorded a few times. V and J are TRBV7-9 and TRBJ1-2, with D possibly being TRBD1 (5 bases). Trimming removed 7 bases at V and 4 bases at J, with 19 bases between. The CDR3 sequence is 15 residues long. The germline V gene has CDR1 SEHNR and CDR2 FQNEAQ (reference sequence). The CDR3 reads CASNRSDRPVYGYTF. Here the CDR3 DNA reads TGTGCCAGCAACCGATCCGACAGACCCGTCTATGGCTACACCTTC.